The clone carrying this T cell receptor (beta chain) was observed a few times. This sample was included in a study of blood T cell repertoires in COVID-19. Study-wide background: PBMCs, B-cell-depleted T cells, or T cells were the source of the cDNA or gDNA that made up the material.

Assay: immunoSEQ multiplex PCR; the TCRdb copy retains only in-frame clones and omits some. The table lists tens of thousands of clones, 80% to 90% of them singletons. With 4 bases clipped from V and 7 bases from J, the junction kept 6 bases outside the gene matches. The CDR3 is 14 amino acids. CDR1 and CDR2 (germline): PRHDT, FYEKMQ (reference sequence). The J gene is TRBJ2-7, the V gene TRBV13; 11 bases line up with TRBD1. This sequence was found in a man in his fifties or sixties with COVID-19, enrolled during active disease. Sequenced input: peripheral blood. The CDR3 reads CASSSRTGGHEQYF. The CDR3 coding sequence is TGTGCCAGCAGCTCCAGGACAGGGGGCCATGAGCAGTACTTC.